These 9 T cell receptor beta chains were all obtained from the same sample, sequenced in a study of T cells after posttransplantation cyclophosphamide. Libraries were prepared by immunoSEQ multiplex PCR; TCRdb keeps only in-frame clonotypes and omits some of them. The repertoire holds just over 65,000 clones, with roughly 95% as singletons. Sample: PBMCs. Receptors were obtained from a woman aged 30 to 39 in good health and a related stem cell transplant donor.

The chain recombines TRBV4-2 with TRBJ1-5; perhaps TRBD1 as D (5 bases). V lost 0 bases, J lost 5 bases, and 8 bases lay in between. Germline V gene sequence: CDR1 LGHNA, CDR2 YNFKEQ. The CDR3 length is 14 residues. In nucleotides, the CDR3 is TGTGCCAGCAGCCAAGAACGGGGGGATCAGCCCCAGCATTTT. Residues: CASSQERGDQPQHF.

J is TRBJ1-2 and V is TRBV7-9; TRBD1 aligns across 7 bases. The CDR3 covers 14 residues. Trimming removed 4 bases from V and 0 bases from J; junction bases left unmatched: 2. Germline V gene data show CDR1 as SEHNR and CDR2 as FQNEAQ (reference sequence). The CDR3: CASSYQGANYGYTF. CDR3 sequence (DNA): TGTGCCAGCAGCTACCAGGGGGCTAACTATGGCTACACCTTC.

The chain recombines TRBV18 with TRBJ1-2; D not resolved. The germline V gene encodes CDR1 KGHSH and CDR2 LQKENI. CDR3 length: 14 amino acids. V shed 1 base and J shed 2 bases, with 8 bases lying between them. The CDR3 loop reads CASSPQELNYGYTF. The CDR3 bases are TGTGCCAGCTCACCACAGGAGCTGAACTATGGCTACACCTTC.

Written as DNA, the CDR3 is TGCGCCAGCAGCGAGGGGACAGCTTCAAATGAAAAACTGTTTTTT. This translates into CASSEGTASNEKLFF. The chain has TRBV4-3 and TRBJ1-4, with TRBD1 matching 7 bases. CDR1 and CDR2 (germline): LGHNA, YSLEER. The CDR3 is 15 residues long. V lost 5 bases, J lost 5 bases, and 8 bases stayed unmatched.

The chain links TRBV7-2 to TRBJ2-3; a weak D match, TRBD2 (7 bases). V was pared by 1 base and J by 6 bases, with 11 bases between. CDR3 length equals 14 residues. The germline V gene has CDR1 SGHTA and CDR2 FQGNSA. The CDR3 here is CASSLVRGADTQYF. The DNA for the CDR3 is TGTGCCAGCAGCTTAGTACGGGGGGCGGATACGCAGTATTTT.

The table lists this clone with a count of one. The rearrangement links TRBV9 to TRBJ2-1, with 10 bases fitting TRBD1. Germline V lookup: CDR1 SGDLS, CDR2 YYNGEE. The V segment lost 4 bases and the J segment 2 bases; nucleotides outside the gene matches: 6. This CDR3 contains 16 residues. The CDR3: CASSQGQGDAYNEQFF. The DNA of the CDR3 is TGTGCCAGCAGCCAAGGACAGGGGGATGCCTACAATGAGCAGTTCTTC.

This chain joins TRBV12-5 and TRBJ1-4; D ambiguous. From germline, CDR1 is LGHNT and CDR2 FRNRAP. There are 14 residues in the CDR3. Trimming shortened V by 4 bases and J by 2 bases, and 8 bases separated the two germline ends. For the CDR3, the DNA is TGTGCTAGTGGTTCGGGTGGGACTAATGAAAAACTGTTTTTT. This encodes CASGSGGTNEKLFF.

The V gene is TRBV7-8, the J gene TRBJ2-1; 10 positions agree with TRBD2. The J segment lost 8 bases and the V segment lost 3 bases, leaving 7 bases of the junction unmatched. This CDR3 is 15 amino acids long. In germline, CDR1 is SGHVS, CDR2 FQNEAQ. CDR3 in amino acids: CASSFSGGPFHEQFF. The CDR3 coding sequence is TGTGCCAGCAGCTTTAGCGGGGGGCCTTTCCATGAGCAGTTCTTC.

The rearrangement joins TRBV9 to TRBJ1-1; 7 bases are shared with TRBD1. V was pared by 3 bases and J by 6 bases, with 8 bases of the junction left unmatched. This CDR3 spans 14 amino acids. CDR1 SGDLS and CDR2 YYNGEE come from the germline V gene. CDR3 residues: CASSAQHRGPEAFF. CDR3 coding DNA: TGTGCCAGCAGCGCGCAACACAGGGGACCTGAAGCTTTCTTT.